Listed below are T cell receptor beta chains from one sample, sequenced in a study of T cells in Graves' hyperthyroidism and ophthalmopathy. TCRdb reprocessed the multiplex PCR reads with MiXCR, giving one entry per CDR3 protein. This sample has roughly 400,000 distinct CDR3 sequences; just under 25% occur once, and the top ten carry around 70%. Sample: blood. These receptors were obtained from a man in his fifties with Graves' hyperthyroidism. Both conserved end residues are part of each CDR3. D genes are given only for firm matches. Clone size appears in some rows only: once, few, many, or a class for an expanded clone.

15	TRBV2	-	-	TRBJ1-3	TGTGCCAGCAGCGGAGGACTGAGCTCTGGAAACACCATATATTTT	CASSGGLSSGNTIYF
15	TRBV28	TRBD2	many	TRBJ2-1	TGTGCCAGCAGTTTATGGAGCGGGAGTGACAATGAGCAGTTCTTC	CASSLWSGSDNEQFF
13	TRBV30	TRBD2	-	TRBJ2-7	TGTGCCTGGGGACTAGCGGGATACTACGAGCAGTACTTC	CAWGLAGYYEQYF
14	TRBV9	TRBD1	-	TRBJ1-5	TGTGCCAGCGCGACAGGGGATTTCAATCAGCCCCAGCATTTT	CASATGDFNQPQHF
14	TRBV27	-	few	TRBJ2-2	TGTGCCAGCAGTTTATTCGAGGGAACGGGGGAGCTGTTTTTT	CASSLFEGTGELFF
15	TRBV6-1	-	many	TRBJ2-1	TGTGCCAGCAGTGAAACGGGGCCGCTCTACAATGAGCAGTTCTTC	CASSETGPLYNEQFF
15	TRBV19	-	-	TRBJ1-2	TGTGCCAGTAGCCCCGGAAGGGGCAGGGCATTTGGCTACACCTTC	CASSPGRGRAFGYTF
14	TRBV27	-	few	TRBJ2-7	TGTGCCAGCAGTTTAGCCCCTTCCTCCTACGAGCAGTACTTC	CASSLAPSSYEQYF
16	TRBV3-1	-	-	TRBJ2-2	TGTGCCAGCAGCCAAGGCGGCTTCGGGGGCACCGGGGAGCTGTTTTTT	CASSQGGFGGTGELFF
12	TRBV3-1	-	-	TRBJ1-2	TGTGCCAGCAGCCCAGGGGCGTACGGCTACACCTTC	CASSPGAYGYTF
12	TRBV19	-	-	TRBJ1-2	TGTGCCAGTAGTCAATGGACAGCTGGCTACACCTTC	CASSQWTAGYTF
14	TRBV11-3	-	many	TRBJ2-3	TGTGCCAGCAGCTATAGGACAGGCACAGATACGCAGTATTTT	CASSYRTGTDTQYF
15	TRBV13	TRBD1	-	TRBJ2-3	TGTGCCAGCAGCCGACGGGACAGGGGGACAGATACGCAGTATTTT	CASSRRDRGTDTQYF
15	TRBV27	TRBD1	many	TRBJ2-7	TGTGCCAGCCAGTTACGGGCAGGGGGAGATAACGAGCAGTACTTC	CASQLRAGGDNEQYF
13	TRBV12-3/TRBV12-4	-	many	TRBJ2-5	TGTGCCAGCAGTTCCGCGGTCCAAGAGACCCAGTACTTC	CASSSAVQETQYF
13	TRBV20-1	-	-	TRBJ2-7	TGCAGTGCTAGTAACCGGGGTTCCTACGAGCAGTACTTC	CSASNRGSYEQYF
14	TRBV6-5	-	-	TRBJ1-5	TGTGCCAGCACTGAAGGGTTAGGTAATCAGCCCCAGCATTTT	CASTEGLGNQPQHF
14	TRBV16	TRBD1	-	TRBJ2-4	TGTGCCAGCAGTCACGACAGGGACGTATACATTCAGTACTTC	CASSHDRDVYIQYF
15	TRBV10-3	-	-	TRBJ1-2	TGTGCCATCAGTGATTCGGGACTCCCGGGATGGGGCTACACCTTC	CAISDSGLPGWGYTF
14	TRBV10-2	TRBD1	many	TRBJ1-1	TGCGCCAGCAGAGAACAGGGGGCGCGGGCTGAAGCTTTCTTT	CASREQGARAEAFF
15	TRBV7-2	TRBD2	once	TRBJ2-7	TGTGCCAGCAGCTTAGTTGCTGCGGGAGCTAACGAGCAGTACTTC	CASSLVAAGANEQYF
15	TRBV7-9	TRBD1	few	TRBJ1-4	TGTGCCAGCAGCGTAGGACAGGGGCAAGCGGAAAAACTGTTTTTT	CASSVGQGQAEKLFF
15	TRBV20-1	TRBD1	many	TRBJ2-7	TGCAGTGCTAGAGGGACAGGGGTGAAGGCCTACGAGCAGTACTTC	CSARGTGVKAYEQYF
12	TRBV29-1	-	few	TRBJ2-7	TGCAGCGTTAAGGGGGTTACCTACGAGCAGTACTTC	CSVKGVTYEQYF
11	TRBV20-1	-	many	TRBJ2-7	TGCAGTGCTAGAGGGGGTGGCGAGCAGTACTTC	CSARGGGEQYF
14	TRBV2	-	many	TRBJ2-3	TGTGCCAGCGGAGCCGGGGCTCACACAGATACGCAGTATTTT	CASGAGAHTDTQYF
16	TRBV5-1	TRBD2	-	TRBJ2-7	TGCGCCAGCAGCTGGGGAGCGGGAGGGCCTAAAGAACAGCAGTACTTC	CASSWGAGGPKEQQYF
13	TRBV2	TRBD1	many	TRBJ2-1	TGTGCCAGCACAGCCTACAGGGGCTATGAGCAGTTCTTC	CASTAYRGYEQFF
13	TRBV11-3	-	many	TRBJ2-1	TGTGCCAGCAGCTTAGACCAAAACAATGAGCAGTTCTTC	CASSLDQNNEQFF
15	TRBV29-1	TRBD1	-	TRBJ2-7	TGCAGCGTTGAAGTAATGGGACAGGGGGCGCAAGAGCAGTACTTC	CSVEVMGQGAQEQYF
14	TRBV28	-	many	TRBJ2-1	TGTGCCAGCAGTTCTGTACAGTCCTACAATGAGCAGTTCTTC	CASSSVQSYNEQFF
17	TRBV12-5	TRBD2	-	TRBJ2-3	TGTGCTAGTGGCCCCAGTGGCCTAGCGGGAGCTACAGATACGCAGTATTTT	CASGPSGLAGATDTQYF
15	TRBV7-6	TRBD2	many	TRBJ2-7	TGTGCCAGCAGCTTAGACCAGCGGGAGACCTACGAGCAGTACTTC	CASSLDQRETYEQYF
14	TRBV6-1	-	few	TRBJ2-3	TGTGCCGCCCGGAGGGGTTCGGGCACAGATACGCAGTATTTT	CAARRGSGTDTQYF
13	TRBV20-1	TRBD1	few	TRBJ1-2	TGCAGTGCTAGAGGGGGACAGAACCATGGCTACACCTTC	CSARGGQNHGYTF
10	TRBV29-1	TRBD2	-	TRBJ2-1	TGCATGGCCGGGGGGAATGAGCAGTTCTTC	CMAGGNEQFF
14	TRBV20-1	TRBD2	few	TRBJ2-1	TGCAGTGCTGAGGGCCTAGCGGGAGGTGGTGAGCAGTTCTTC	CSAEGLAGGGEQFF
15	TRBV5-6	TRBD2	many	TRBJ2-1	TGTGCCAGCAGCTTGCCTAGCGGGAGTTACAATGAGCAGTTCTTC	CASSLPSGSYNEQFF
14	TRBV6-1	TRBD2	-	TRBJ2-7	TGTGCCAGCAGAGTAGCGGGCCGAACCTACGAGCAGTACTTC	CASRVAGRTYEQYF
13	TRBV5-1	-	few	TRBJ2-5	TGCGCCAGCAGCTTGTGGGGGGCGGAGACCCAGTACTTC	CASSLWGAETQYF
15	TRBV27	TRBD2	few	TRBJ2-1	TGTGCCAGCAGTTTAATAGGGACTAGGGAAGATGAGCAGTTCTTC	CASSLIGTREDEQFF
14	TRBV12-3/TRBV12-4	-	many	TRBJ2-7	TGTGCCAGCAGTTTATTGGCGGGGAAGGACGAGCAGTACTTC	CASSLLAGKDEQYF
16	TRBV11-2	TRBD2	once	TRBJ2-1	TGTGCCAGCAGCTTAGTCGCTAGCGGGATGGACAATGAGCAGTTCTTC	CASSLVASGMDNEQFF
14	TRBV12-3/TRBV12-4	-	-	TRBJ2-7	TGTGCCAGCAGCCTCCGGGACATACCCTACGAGCAGTACTTC	CASSLRDIPYEQYF
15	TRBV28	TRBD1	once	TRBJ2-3	TGTGCCAGCAGTTTCCCGGACAGGTACACAGATACGCAGTATTTT	CASSFPDRYTDTQYF
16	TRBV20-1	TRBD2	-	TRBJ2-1	TGCAGTGCTAGAGAAGAAAGGCCTAGCGGATACAATGAGCAGTTCTTC	CSAREERPSGYNEQFF
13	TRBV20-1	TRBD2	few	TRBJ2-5	TGCAGTGCCTGGACTAGCGGAGAAGAGACCCAGTACTTC	CSAWTSGEETQYF
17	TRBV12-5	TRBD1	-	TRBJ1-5	TGTGCTAGTGGTTTGGTACTTGGCAGGGGGAGCAATCAGCCCCAGCATTTT	CASGLVLGRGSNQPQHF
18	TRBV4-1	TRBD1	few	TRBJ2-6	TGCGCCAGCAGCCAAGTAGGGACAGGCCTCGCAGGGGCCAACGTCCTGACTTTC	CASSQVGTGLAGANVLTF